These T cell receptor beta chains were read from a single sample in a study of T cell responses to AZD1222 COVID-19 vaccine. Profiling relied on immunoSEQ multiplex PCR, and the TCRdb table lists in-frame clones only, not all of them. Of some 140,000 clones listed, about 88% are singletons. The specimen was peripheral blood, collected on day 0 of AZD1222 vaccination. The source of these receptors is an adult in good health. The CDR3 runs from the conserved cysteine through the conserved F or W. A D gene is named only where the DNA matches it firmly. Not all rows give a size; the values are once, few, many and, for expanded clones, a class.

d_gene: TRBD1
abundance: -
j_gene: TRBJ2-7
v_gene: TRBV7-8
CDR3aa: CASSDPGQGAYEQYF
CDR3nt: TGTGCCAGCAGCGACCCGGGACAGGGAGCCTACGAGCAGTACTTC

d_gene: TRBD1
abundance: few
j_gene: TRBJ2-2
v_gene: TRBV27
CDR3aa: CASLGQGNTGELFF
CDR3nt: TGTGCCAGCTTGGGACAGGGGAACACCGGGGAGCTGTTTTTT

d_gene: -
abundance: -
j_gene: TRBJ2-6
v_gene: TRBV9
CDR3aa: CASSVDPSGANVLTF
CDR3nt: TGTGCCAGCAGCGTAGATCCCTCTGGGGCCAACGTCCTGACTTTC

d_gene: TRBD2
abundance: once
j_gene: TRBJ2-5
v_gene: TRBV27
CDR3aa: CASRRWAGGQETQYF
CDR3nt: TGTGCCAGCCGTCGTTGGGCGGGGGGGCAAGAGACCCAGTACTTC

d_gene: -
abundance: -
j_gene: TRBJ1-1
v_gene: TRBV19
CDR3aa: CASSNRNTEAFF
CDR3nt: TGTGCCAGTAGTAACAGGAACACTGAAGCTTTCTTT

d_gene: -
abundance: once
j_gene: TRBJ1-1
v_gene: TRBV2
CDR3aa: CASSMGLKNTEAFF
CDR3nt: TGTGCCAGCAGTATGGGTCTGAAGAACACTGAAGCTTTCTTT

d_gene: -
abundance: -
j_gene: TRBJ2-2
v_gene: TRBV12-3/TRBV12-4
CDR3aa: CASSPGGTGELFF
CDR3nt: TGTGCCAGCAGTCCTGGTGGAACCGGGGAGCTGTTTTTT

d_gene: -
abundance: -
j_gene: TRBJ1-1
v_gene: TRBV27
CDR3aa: CASSTQGGATEAFF
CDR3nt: TGTGCCAGCAGTACACAGGGTGGGGCCACTGAAGCTTTCTTT

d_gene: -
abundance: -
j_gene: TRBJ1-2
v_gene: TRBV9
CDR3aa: CASSVEGRAYGYTF
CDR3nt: TGTGCCAGCAGCGTAGAGGGCCGGGCCTATGGCTACACCTTC

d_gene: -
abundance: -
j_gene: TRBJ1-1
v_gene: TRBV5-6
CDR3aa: CASSLGHNTEAFF
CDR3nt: TGTGCCAGCAGCTTGGGTCACAACACTGAAGCTTTCTTT

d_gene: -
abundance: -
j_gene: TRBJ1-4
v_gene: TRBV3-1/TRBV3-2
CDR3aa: CATSQQATNEKLFF
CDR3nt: TGTGCCACCTCCCAACAAGCAACTAATGAAAAACTGTTTTTT

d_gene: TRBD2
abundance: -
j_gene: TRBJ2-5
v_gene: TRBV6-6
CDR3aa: CASSSLRGYQETQYF
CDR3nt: TGTGCCAGCAGTTCCCTGCGGGGGTACCAAGAGACCCAGTACTTC

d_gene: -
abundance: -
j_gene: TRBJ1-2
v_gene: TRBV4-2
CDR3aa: CASSQDRTGNYGYTF
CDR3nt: TGTGCCAGCAGCCAAGATCGAACAGGGAACTATGGCTACACCTTC

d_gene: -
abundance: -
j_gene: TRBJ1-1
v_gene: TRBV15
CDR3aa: CATSRDRDNQNTEAFF
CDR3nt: TGTGCCACCAGCAGAGATCGGGACAACCAAAACACTGAAGCTTTCTTT

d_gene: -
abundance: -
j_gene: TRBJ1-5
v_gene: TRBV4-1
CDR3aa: CASSQEGGPVSNQPQHF
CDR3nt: TGCGCCAGCAGCCAAGAGGGGGGACCGGTTAGCAATCAGCCCCAGCATTTT

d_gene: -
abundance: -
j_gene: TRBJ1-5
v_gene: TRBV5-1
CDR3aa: CASSLGPGVEQPQHF
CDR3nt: TGCGCCAGCAGCTTGGGCCCCGGGGTAGAGCAGCCCCAGCATTTT

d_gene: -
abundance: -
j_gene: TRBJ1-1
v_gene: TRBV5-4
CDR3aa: CASSPPGAQGYTEAFF
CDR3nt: TGTGCCAGCAGCCCCCCAGGGGCCCAAGGTTACACTGAAGCTTTCTTT

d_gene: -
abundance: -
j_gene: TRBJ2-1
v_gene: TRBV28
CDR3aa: CASSTAPGGFEQFF
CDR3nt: TGTGCCAGCAGCACCGCTCCTGGGGGGTTTGAGCAGTTCTTC

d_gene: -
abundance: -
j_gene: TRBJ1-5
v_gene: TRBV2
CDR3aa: CASRFSGEWNQPQHF
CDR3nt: TGTGCCAGCAGATTTTCAGGGGAATGGAATCAGCCCCAGCATTTT

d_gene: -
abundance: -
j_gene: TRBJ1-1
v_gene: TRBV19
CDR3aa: CASSTPPEAFF
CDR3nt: TGTGCCAGTAGTACTCCGCCTGAAGCTTTCTTT

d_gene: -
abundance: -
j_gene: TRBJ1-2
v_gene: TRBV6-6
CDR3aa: CASSYLGDLDYGYTF
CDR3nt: TGTGCCAGCAGCTACCTCGGGGATCTGGACTATGGCTACACCTTC

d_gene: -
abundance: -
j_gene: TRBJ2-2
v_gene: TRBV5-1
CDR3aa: CASTGGSANTGELFF
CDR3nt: TGCGCCAGCACTGGGGGCTCCGCGAACACCGGGGAGCTGTTTTTT

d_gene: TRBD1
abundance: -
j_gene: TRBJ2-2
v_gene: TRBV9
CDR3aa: CASSGGDRGNTGELFF
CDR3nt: TGTGCCAGCAGCGGTGGAGACAGGGGAAACACCGGGGAGCTGTTTTTT

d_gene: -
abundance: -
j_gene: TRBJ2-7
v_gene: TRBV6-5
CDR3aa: CASSTGVAFLYEQYF
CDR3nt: TGTGCCAGCAGCACGGGGGTAGCTTTTCTGTACGAGCAGTACTTC

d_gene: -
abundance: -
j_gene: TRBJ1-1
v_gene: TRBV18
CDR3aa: CASSRGTPSMNTEAFF
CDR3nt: TGTGCCAGCTCACGTGGGACTCCATCCATGAACACTGAAGCTTTCTTT

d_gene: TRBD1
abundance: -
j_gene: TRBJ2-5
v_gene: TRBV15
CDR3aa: CATSSRQGAGTQYF
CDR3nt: TGTGCCACCAGCAGTAGACAGGGGGCCGGGACCCAGTACTTC

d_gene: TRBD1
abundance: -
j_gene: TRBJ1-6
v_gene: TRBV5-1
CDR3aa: CASSTTGRDSPLHF
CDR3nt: TGCGCCAGCAGTACGACAGGGAGGGATTCACCCCTCCACTTT

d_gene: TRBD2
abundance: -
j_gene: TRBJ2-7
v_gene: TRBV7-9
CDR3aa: CASSSLTSGGDEQYF
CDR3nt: TGTGCCAGCAGCTCCCTGACTAGCGGGGGGGACGAGCAGTACTTC

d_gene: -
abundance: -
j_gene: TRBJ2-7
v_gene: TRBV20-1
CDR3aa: CSVGQGYEQYF
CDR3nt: TGCAGTGTGGGGCAGGGATACGAGCAGTACTTC

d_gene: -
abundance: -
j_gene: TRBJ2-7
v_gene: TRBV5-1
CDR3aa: CASSSQYYEQYF
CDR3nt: TGCGCCAGCAGCTCTCAATACTACGAGCAGTACTTC

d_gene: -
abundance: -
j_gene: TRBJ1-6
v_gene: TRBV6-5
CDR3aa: CASSLRTGNSPLHF
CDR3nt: TGTGCCAGCAGCCTAAGGACCGGGAATTCACCCCTCCACTTT

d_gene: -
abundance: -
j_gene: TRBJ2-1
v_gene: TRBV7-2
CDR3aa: CASSTGAVMTEQFF
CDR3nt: TGTGCCAGCAGCACCGGGGCGGTTATGACTGAGCAGTTCTTC

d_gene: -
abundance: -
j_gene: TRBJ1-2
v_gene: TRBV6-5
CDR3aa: CASSSWPYGYTF
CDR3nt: TGTGCCAGCAGTTCTTGGCCCTATGGCTACACCTTC

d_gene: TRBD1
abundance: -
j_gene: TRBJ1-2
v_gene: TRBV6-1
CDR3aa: CASSEARGPYGYTF
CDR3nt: TGTGCCAGCAGTGAAGCAAGGGGGCCCTATGGCTACACCTTC

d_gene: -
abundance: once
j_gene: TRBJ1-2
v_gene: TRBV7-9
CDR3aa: CASTRPGGASGGYTF
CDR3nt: TGTGCCAGCACCAGACCTGGGGGGGCTTCGGGTGGCTACACCTTC

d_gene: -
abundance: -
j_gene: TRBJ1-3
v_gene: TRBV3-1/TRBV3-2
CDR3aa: CASSNGAGLGNTIYF
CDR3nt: TGTGCCAGCAGTAACGGGGCAGGGCTTGGAAACACCATATATTTT

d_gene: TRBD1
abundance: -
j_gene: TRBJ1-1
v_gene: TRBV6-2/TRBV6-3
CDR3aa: CASSYDRGLNTEAFF
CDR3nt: TGTGCCAGCAGTTACGACAGGGGGTTGAACACTGAAGCTTTCTTT

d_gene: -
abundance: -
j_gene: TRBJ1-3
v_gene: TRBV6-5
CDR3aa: CASRQETSGNTIYF
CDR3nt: TGTGCCAGCAGACAGGAAACCTCTGGAAACACCATATATTTT

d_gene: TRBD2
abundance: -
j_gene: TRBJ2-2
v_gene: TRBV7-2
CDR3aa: CASSLGLESTGELFF
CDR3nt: TGTGCCAGCAGCCTAGGACTAGAGAGCACCGGGGAGCTGTTTTTT

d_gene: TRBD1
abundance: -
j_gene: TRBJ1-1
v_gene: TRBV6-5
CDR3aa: CASSPTGIYEAFF
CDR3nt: TGTGCCAGCAGTCCGACAGGGATCTATGAAGCTTTCTTT

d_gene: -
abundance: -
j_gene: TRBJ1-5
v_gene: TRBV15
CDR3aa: CATSGRSSNQPQHF
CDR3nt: TGTGCCACCAGCGGCCGATCTAGCAATCAGCCCCAGCATTTT